These 17 T cell receptor beta chains were all obtained from the same sample, sequenced in a study of blood T cells in healthy people across ages. Alongside a J-beta primer mix, a sample-barcoded 5' primer served in a second PCR lasting about 7 to 12 cycles. MiXCR, run by TCRdb on the 5' RACE reads, gives a single entry per CDR3 protein. The sample includes about 1.8 million distinct CDR3 sequences, less than 50% of them seen just once. The sample comprised blood. The receptors stem from a middle-aged woman in good health.

Note on this clonotype: The CDR3 carries no conserved terminal phenylalanine or tryptophan, so it likely arises from a read error. No DNA is shown, since the ends of the CDR3 on it are uncertain; the CDR3 is the one TCRdb lists. The V gene is TRBV21-1, the J gene TRBJ2-5; the table's D call, TRBD2, has no DNA check behind it. TRBV21-1 is listed as a pseudogene. The CDR3 spans 12 amino acids, including both terminal residues. The CDR3 spells CASSRRGETQYL.

The gene calls are TRBV6-1 and TRBJ2-3; weak D call: TRBD1 (5 bases). Germline lookup yields CDR1 MNHNS and CDR2 SASEGT. The CDR3 covers 14 residues. V lost 2 bases and J 2 bases, leaving 8 bases between the germline ends. CDR3 loop: CASSERGNTDTQYF. CDR3 DNA: TGTGCCAGCAGTGAAAGGGGTAACACAGATACGCAGTATTTT.

This clonotype is a singleton in its sample. The genes are TRBV20-1 and TRBJ2-7; TRBD1 matches 7 bases. This CDR3 contains 13 residues. Germline-derived CDR1 and CDR2 are DFQATT and SNEGSKA (reference sequence). V gave up 4 bases and J gave up 3 bases; unmatched junction bases: 6. CDR3 sequence (DNA): TGCAGTGCTATCTTCGACAGGGACTACGAGCAGTACTTC. It specifies CSAIFDRDYEQYF.

The genes are TRBV19 and TRBJ2-6; perhaps TRBD1 as D (6 bases). This CDR3 is built from 16 residues. The ends were cut back, 4 bases at V and 2 bases at J, with 12 bases in the middle. The germline V gene has CDR1 LNHDA and CDR2 SQIVND (reference sequence). CDR3 region: CASSTTGSPGANVLTF. As DNA, the CDR3 is TGTGCCAGTAGTACTACAGGGTCCCCTGGGGCCAACGTCCTGACTTTC.

V is TRBV20-1 and J is TRBJ1-1; 8 bases match TRBD1. Germline values: CDR1 DFQATT, CDR2 SNEGSKA (reference sequence). The CDR3 spans 14 residues. Trimming at V came to 3 bases and at J to 3 bases, leaving 6 bases not matched to a gene. CDR3 in DNA: TGCAGTGCTAGGAAGACAGGGGTGGACACTGAAGCTTTCTTT. Protein: CSARKTGVDTEAFF.

This chain uses TRBV5-5 with TRBJ1-1, with D hard to call. The V gene's germline CDR1 is SGHKS and CDR2 YYEKEE (reference sequence). CDR3 length: 13 amino acids. The germline V and J ends were trimmed by 4 bases and 1 base, with 8 bases remaining between them. CDR3 sequence (DNA): TGTGCCAGCAGCCGCCAGCCGAACACTGAAGCTTTCTTT. This sequence encodes CASSRQPNTEAFF.

This clonotype was seen a few times. The chain is built from TRBV7-2 and TRBJ2-5, with D possibly being TRBD1 (5 bases). Deletions cut 4 bases from V and 5 bases from J, with 17 bases between. The CDR3 has 15 amino acids. The germline V gene encodes CDR1 SGHTA and CDR2 FQGNSA. The CDR3: CASSSNSVGRETQYF. CDR3 bases: TGTGCCAGCAGCTCCAACTCGGTGGGGCGGGAGACCCAGTACTTC.

The sample holds a few counts of this clonotype. This chain uses TRBV20-1 with TRBJ2-7, with D tentatively TRBD1 or TRBD2 (5 bases each). Germline loops: CDR1 DFQATT, CDR2 SNEGSKA (reference sequence). V lost 6 bases and J 0 bases, leaving 18 bases between the germline ends. This CDR3 contains 15 residues. In DNA form, the CDR3 reads TGCAGTGCGGAACAACCGGGACCCATCTCCTACGAGCAGTACTTC. It specifies CSAEQPGPISYEQYF.

The chain combines TRBV29-1 with TRBJ2-1; possibly TRBD1 or TRBD2 for D (6 bases each). This CDR3 comprises 16 residues. The V and J ends lost 0 bases and 2 bases respectively, with 14 bases between them. Germline V lookup: CDR1 SQVTM, CDR2 ANQGSEA. CDR3 nucleotide sequence: TGCAGCGTTGAAGATGTGGAGGGGGGCGCCTACAATGAGCAGTTCTTC. Its protein is CSVEDVEGGAYNEQFF.

This clonotype was seen a single time. V is TRBV28 and J is TRBJ1-2; possibly TRBD1 for D (6 bases). The CDR3 covers 15 residues. Looked up from germline, CDR1 is MDHEN and CDR2 is SYDVKM. Trimming removed 3 bases at V and 4 bases at J, with 15 bases between. CDR3 residues: CASSFSGRGVYGYTF. The CDR3 nucleotides are TGTGCCAGCAGTTTCTCCGGCAGGGGAGTCTATGGCTACACCTTC.

The chain's CDR3 is CASSDTGFYGYTF. Here the CDR3 DNA reads TGTGCCAGCAGTGACACAGGGTTCTATGGCTACACCTTC. This rearrangement joins TRBV27 to TRBJ1-2, with D perhaps matching TRBD1 (6 bases). The CDR3 is made up of 13 amino acids. The V end was cut by 5 bases, the J end by 4 bases, with 11 bases between. CDR1 and CDR2 from the germline V gene are MNHEY and SMNVEV (reference sequence).

The rearrangement links TRBV12-3 or TRBV12-4 to TRBJ2-7; tentatively, D is TRBD1 (7 bases). The CDR3 sequence is 15 residues long. Trimming stripped 5 bases from V and 3 bases from J, with 17 bases between. CDR3 DNA sequence: TGTGCCAGCAGTCAACAGGGGAGGTCTTTCTACGAGCAGTACTTC. Its protein is CASSQQGRSFYEQYF.

V is TRBV6-5 and J is TRBJ2-5; 7 bases match TRBD2. V was pared by 2 bases and J by 5 bases, with 14 bases of the junction left unmatched. Germline assignment: CDR1 MNHEY and CDR2 SVGAGI. This CDR3 comprises 17 residues. CDR3 region: CASSYGLKGLGVETQYF. The CDR3 bases are TGTGCCAGCAGTTACGGTTTGAAAGGACTAGGGGTCGAGACCCAGTACTTC.

The chain recombines TRBV4-3 with TRBJ1-5; 8 nucleotides align to TRBD1. V trimming: 0 bases; J trimming: 6 bases; junction bases outside the gene matches: 10. Germline V CDR1 and CDR2: LGHNA, YSLEER. This CDR3 is 17 amino acids long. As DNA, the CDR3 is TGCGCCAGCAGCCAAGATTTCACAGGGGGTGTGGGTCAGCCCCAGCATTTT. It encodes CASSQDFTGGVGQPQHF.

The chain combines TRBV6-5 with TRBJ2-5, with 10 nucleotides matching TRBD2. The CDR3 is made up of 16 amino acids. J gave up 11 bases and V 1 base, and 13 bases lay outside the gene matches. Per germline, CDR1 MNHEY and CDR2 SVGAGI. CDR3 loop: CASSYFTSGEDNEQYF. CDR3 sequence (DNA): TGTGCCAGCAGTTACTTTACTAGCGGGGAAGACAATGAGCAGTACTTC.

This chain joins TRBV4-2 and TRBJ1-1; D possibly corresponds to TRBD1 (6 bases). Germline V gene sequence: CDR1 LGHNA, CDR2 YNFKEQ. Trimming removed 0 bases at V and 8 bases at J, with 16 bases between. CDR3 size: 15 residues. This chain's CDR3 is CASSQDLRGTREAFF. CDR3 nucleotides: TGTGCCAGCAGCCAAGATCTTAGGGGGACGAGGGAAGCTTTCTTT.

The sample holds a few counts of this clonotype. The CDR3 reads CSASAFQLLGANVLTF. The DNA for the CDR3 is TGCAGTGCTAGTGCCTTTCAGCTTTTAGGGGCCAACGTCCTGACTTTC. The V and J genes are TRBV20-1 and TRBJ2-6; D gene unclear. Per the germline V gene, CDR1 is DFQATT and CDR2 is SNEGSKA (reference sequence). V shed 3 bases and J shed 4 bases, with 16 bases lying between them. CDR3 size: 16 residues.